This TCR beta chain emerged from a study of graft-versus-host responses after intestinal transplantation (dated by TCRdb to the early 2020s). About the investigation overall: The transplants that recipients got were multivisceral, liver-intestinal, or isolated intestinal. Bulk TCR-beta CDR3 sequencing was used to track graft-versus-host and host-versus-graft alloreactive T cell clones in the graft, circulation and bone marrow after intestinal transplantation. Alloreactive clones were identified by sequencing pre-transplant mixed lymphocyte reaction products and comparing these products with unstimulated pre-transplant donor and recipient T cells. A peak of at least 4% donor T cells among recipient peripheral blood mononuclear cells was the definition used for donor T cell macrochimerism. Samples from a few later patients were sequenced in-house on an Illumina MiSeq with MiXCR processing rather than by the commercial service. All recipients received anti-thymocyte globulin induction followed by maintenance tacrolimus and steroids for about three years. Of the 20 to 30 intestinal transplant recipients enrolled in the cohort, one of whom was a retransplant, a few patients without pretransplant specimens were excluded. Results the study describes overall, beyond this receptor: Conclusions were limited by the relatively low number and heterogeneity of intestinal transplant patients. Patients with donor T cell macrochimerism had high GvH to HvG T cell clonal ratios in their allografts. GvH clones were found in recipient bone marrow, and some of the GvH clones appeared earlier in ileal mucosa or blood, which is consistent with an intestinal mucosal origin. Early after transplant, peak levels of circulating GvH clones were associated with declines in HvG clones.

Blood samples were collected up to 4 times in the first month after transplant and then at least monthly when available. Inclusive of the bounding cysteine and phenylalanine, the CDR3 is 16 residues long. The entry retains the CDR3 DNA only, 48 bases that are in frame from base 1. Trimmed from V: 1 base; trimmed from J: 10 bases; junction bases lacking a gene match: 8. From the germline V gene, CDR1 is MGHRA and CDR2 is YSYEKL. A remark on this clone: Its antigen has not been determined. No much larger clone is present one base from it, and per-base qualities are unavailable.

Libraries were constructed by the immunoSEQ multiplex PCR assay. For most patients, high-throughput TCR-beta CDR3 sequencing of genomic DNA was performed by Adaptive Biotechnologies. Per the original workflow: Adaptive's ImmunoSEQ software was the source of the TCR sequencing data for fewer than 20 patients, while a few other patients were processed with MiXCR and VDJtools. CDR3 nucleotide sequences shared between donor and recipient were removed because the origin of such sequences could not be assigned. To be classed as alloreactive, a clone needed at least 2-fold expansion over unstimulated cells and a minimum CFSE-low frequency of 0.002% (template counts) or 0.001% (read counts). Clones detected in sequenced pre-transplant spleen, lymph node, or MLR CFSE-low populations of the donor or recipient were defined as mappable. Cumulative frequency of alloreactive clones was calculated as a percentage of all sequences weighted by copy number. TCRdb's version of the immuneACCESS table is confined to in-frame rearrangements and falls short of the full clone set. An unresolved V gene accounts for under half of the shortfall where checked; the remainder is of unknown origin. V and J calls and clone size follow that table, whereas D and trimming were derived from the DNA. The sample profile shows 40,000 or so clones; 90% to 95% of them were found once. Of the sample, 3.5% to 4% is held by the ten largest clones.

The V and J segments used are TRBV4-1 and TRBJ1-6; the junction holds 9 bases that match TRBD1. The sequencing used PBMCs, collected around 730 days after intestinal transplantation. The sequence was obtained from a human patient who received an intestinal transplant, so some T cells may come from the graft donor. The CDR3 corresponds to CASSQGVGQGYSPLHF. The DNA sequence reads TGCGCCAGCAGCCAAGGGGTAGGACAGGGGTACTCACCCCTCCACTTT.